The 5 T cell receptor beta chains presented below share a single source sample, sequenced in a study of blood T cell repertoires in COVID-19. The data were produced by immunoSEQ multiplex PCR, yet TCRdb's version contains in-frame clones alone and is incomplete. The data hold more than 300,000 clones, with 65% to 85% observed a single time. Specimen: peripheral blood. The receptor source for this set is a woman aged 45-65 years with acute or convalescent COVID-19.

The CDR3 spells CALAKSEAYGYTF. DNA of the CDR3: TGTGCCCTGGCGAAAAGTGAGGCCTATGGCTACACCTTC. V gene TRBV30 combines with J gene TRBJ1-2; D is uncertain. There are 13 residues in the CDR3. Germline assignment: CDR1 GTSNPN and CDR2 SVGIG (reference sequence). V was shortened by 8 bases and J by 4 bases, with 17 bases between the two germline ends.

This sequence joins TRBV6-5 and TRBJ1-1, with D possibly TRBD1 on 5 matching bases. The length of the CDR3 is 15 residues. V was cut by 5 bases and J by 0 bases, with 13 bases left in between. Germline-derived CDR1 and CDR2 are MNHEY and SVGAGI. CDR3 loop: CASSLGGAMNTEAFF. DNA of the CDR3: TGTGCCAGCAGTCTGGGAGGGGCTATGAACACTGAAGCTTTCTTT.

The V call is TRBV2, the J call TRBJ2-7, with 8 positions matching TRBD2. Trimming removed 6 bases from V and 3 bases from J; junction bases left unmatched: 10. The germline gives CDR1 SNHLY, CDR2 FYNNEI. This CDR3 contains 15 residues. CDR3 bases: TGTGCCAGCAGCGTCGGGGGGGGCCTTTTCTACGAGCAGTACGTC. Translated: CASSVGGGLFYEQYV.

CDR3 residues: CASSPLASLNTEAFF. The CDR3 nucleotides read TGTGCCAGCTCACCCCTTGCCAGTCTGAACACTGAAGCTTTCTTT. This chain links TRBV18 with TRBJ1-1; D remains ambiguous. CDR3 length: 15 amino acids. The germline gives CDR1 KGHSH, CDR2 LQKENI. With 3 bases removed from V and 0 bases from J, the gap between germline ends came to 11 bases.

J is TRBJ1-1 and V is TRBV16; no clear D. This CDR3 has 13 residues. Germline CDR1 KGHSY, CDR2 FQNENV. The V end lost 4 bases, the J end lost 0 bases, and 6 bases lay between the germline ends. CDR3 nucleotides: TGTGCCAGCAGCCCCGTTCTGAACACTGAAGCTTTCTTT. It is translated as CASSPVLNTEAFF.